What follows are 13 T cell receptor beta chains derived from one specimen sequenced in a study of blood T cells in healthy people across ages. A J-beta primer mix and a sample-barcoded 5' primer were used in a second PCR of roughly 6 to 11 cycles. MiXCR, run by TCRdb on the 5' RACE reads, gives a single entry per CDR3 protein. The sample has about 830,000 distinct CDR3 sequences; 58% are singletons. The source material was blood. The origin of the receptors is a man aged 30 to 45 in good health.

This rearrangement joins TRBV12-3 or TRBV12-4 to TRBJ2-5; D not resolved. Trimming removed 3 bases at V and 5 bases at J, with 13 bases between. The CDR3 runs to 14 residues. The CDR3 DNA reads TGTGCCAGCAGTTTCGAAGTCAGCTCCGAGACCCAGTACTTC. Translating it yields CASSFEVSSETQYF.

This clonotype was picked up a small number of times. The chain employs TRBV7-2 and TRBJ2-1; D might be TRBD2 (5 bases). V shed 7 bases and J shed 5 bases, with 12 bases lying between them. The CDR3 contains 13 residues. Germline lookup yields CDR1 SGHTA and CDR2 FQGNSA. CDR3 sequence: CASTPLRDNEQFF. Here the CDR3 DNA reads TGTGCCAGCACCCCTCTGAGGGACAATGAGCAGTTCTTC.

The J gene is TRBJ1-5, the V gene TRBV15; D is undetermined. The CDR3 loop spans 14 amino acids. Trimming shortened V by 0 bases and J by 15 bases, and 18 bases separated the two germline ends. The germline V gene has CDR1 LNHNV and CDR2 YYDKDF (reference sequence). CDR3 sequence (DNA): TGTGCCACCAGCAGAGATAGTGCGGCAGGACGGGGGCATTTT. Its translation is CATSRDSAAGRGHF.

In its sample, this clonotype was seen many times. The J gene is TRBJ2-3, the V gene TRBV10-3; 8 nucleotides line up with TRBD2. J gave up 4 bases and V 6 bases, and 6 bases lay outside the gene matches. The CDR3 spans 14 residues. Germline lookup yields CDR1 ENHRY and CDR2 SYGVKD. The CDR3 sequence: CAISQSGSPDTQYF. The CDR3 coding sequence is TGTGCCATCAGCCAGAGCGGGAGTCCAGATACGCAGTATTTT.

The gene calls are TRBV6-2 or TRBV6-3 and TRBJ2-1, with 7 bases lining up with TRBD2. Trimming cost V 5 bases and J 7 bases; bases outside gene matches: 8. Germline V gene lookup returns CDR1 MNHEY and CDR2 SVGEGT. This CDR3 spans 14 amino acids. This chain's CDR3 is CASSETRGTNEQFF. CDR3 bases: TGTGCCAGCAGTGAAACGCGGGGGACTAATGAGCAGTTCTTC.

This chain connects TRBV4-1 to TRBJ2-7, with D maybe TRBD2 (6 bases). The CDR3 consists of 16 residues. V was pared by 3 bases and J by 2 bases, with 17 bases between. The V gene's germline CDR1 is MGHRA and CDR2 YSYEKL. The CDR3, as DNA: TGCGCCAGCAGCCAGATTGGGGCTGCGGGGCCCTACGAGCAGTACTTC. Translating it yields CASSQIGAAGPYEQYF.

This clonotype was found a few times. The CDR3 is CSASVLAGVTSSYNEQFF. CDR3 coding DNA: TGCAGTGCTAGCGTACTAGCGGGAGTCACGAGCTCCTACAATGAGCAGTTCTTC. The chain links TRBV20-1 to TRBJ2-1; 11 bases map to TRBD2. The CDR3 is 18 amino acids. Trimming took 3 bases from V and 0 from J; bases not matched to a gene: 10. In germline, CDR1 is DFQATT, CDR2 SNEGSKA (reference sequence).

The chain carries TRBV29-1 and TRBJ2-1; no firm D call. Germline-derived CDR1 and CDR2 are SQVTM and ANQGSEA. V lost 8 bases and J 7 bases, leaving 15 bases between the germline ends. This CDR3 spans 12 amino acids. CDR3 in amino acids: CSPTNSRNEQFF. The CDR3, as DNA: TGCAGCCCCACCAATAGTCGGAATGAGCAGTTCTTC.

Concerning this clonotype itself: An end of the junction differs from the germline gene, which may be a read error. The chain couples TRBV12-5 to TRBJ2-3; D unclear. Per germline, CDR1 LGHNT and CDR2 FRNRAP. This CDR3 contains 13 residues. The CDR3 DNA reads as TGTGTTAGTGGTTTGGTTAGCACAGATACGCAGTATTTT. It translates to CVSGLVSTDTQYF.

The rearrangement links TRBV9 to TRBJ2-1; 11 bases fit TRBD2. The germline V gene has CDR1 SGDLS and CDR2 YYNGEE. The CDR3 runs to 14 residues. After removal of 0 bases from V and 9 bases from J, the junction contained 2 bases not matched to a gene. The CDR3 DNA reads TGTGCCAGCAGCGTAGCAGGGACTAGCGGTGAGCAGTTCTTC. Translated: CASSVAGTSGEQFF.

V and J are TRBV20-1 and TRBJ2-3; TRBD2 agrees at 9 bases. This CDR3 has 15 residues. Per germline, CDR1 DFQATT and CDR2 SNEGSKA (reference sequence). V shed 6 bases, J shed 5 bases, and the junction held 12 bases outside the gene matches. The CDR3 nucleotides are TGCAGTGCGACCCCTAGCGGGGAGCAGAGAGATACGCAGTATTTT. It yields the protein CSATPSGEQRDTQYF.

With respect to this clonotype: A much more abundant neighbour one base away suggests this may be a read error. The chain joins TRBV9 to TRBJ2-3, with D possibly being TRBD2 (5 bases). This CDR3 contains 13 residues. Between the trimmed V and J ends, which lost 4 bases and 2 bases, there was a span of 8 bases. Germline CDR1 is SGDLS and CDR2 is YYNGEE. The CDR3 protein is CASSPGNTDTQYF. The CDR3 DNA is TGTGCCAGCAGCCCCGGGAACACAGATACGCAGTATTTT.

Regarding this clonotype: One end of the junction fails to match germline, which may point to a read error. This sequence joins TRBV4-3 and TRBJ1-1; D perhaps matches TRBD1 (6 bases). Germline-derived CDR1 and CDR2 are LGHNA and YSLEER. The CDR3 has 17 amino acids. The DNA for the CDR3 is TGCACCAGCAGCCAAGATCATTTACAGGGCTCGAACACTGAAGCTTTCTTT. This codes for CTSSQDHLQGSNTEAFF.